This T cell receptor beta chain was captured by sequencing in a study of response to subunit inactivated influenza vaccine. Findings and caveats of the study: The authors suggested that every seasonal influenza vaccination recruits few new T cells.

In the case of this clonotype: What it binds is not known.

Trimming at V came to 5 bases and at J to 7 bases, leaving 8 bases not matched to a gene. CDR3 size: 16 residues. Germline V CDR1 and CDR2: SGHNT, YENEEA. MiXCR was run by TCRdb on the RT-PCR reads, yielding one entry per CDR3 protein. The sample holds hundreds of thousands of distinct CDR3 sequences, about an eighth seen once. This clonotype originated in a man aged 50-59 years who received an inactivated influenza vaccine. The specimen was PBMCs from blood, collected on the day of vaccination. V usage is TRBV11-3 and J usage is TRBJ2-1; 13 bases line up with TRBD2. This CDR3 is CASSRTWTSGRNEQFF. The CDR3 region has the DNA TGTGCCAGCAGCCGGACGTGGACTAGCGGGAGAAATGAGCAGTTCTTC.